This T cell receptor beta chain appears in the sequencing data of a study of naive and memory T cell subsets (dated 2017 in TCRdb). For context, the study as a whole: Sorted naive and memory T cell subsets from peripheral blood were analyzed in the study using a UMI-based, open-source pipeline for TCR alpha and beta sequencing. RNA was DNase-treated and reverse transcribed with TCR constant-region primers, mostly using SuperScript III. IgG serology results and the functional CMV T cell responses were in complete agreement. What the work shows at the level of the full study, not this receptor alone: A power law was followed by TCR abundance, with an exponent that differed between naive and memory subsets but was consistent across the three individuals. In both CD4 and CD8 cells, the Gini index increased while Shannon and inverse Simpson diversity decreased from naive through CM, EM and EMRA. Single alpha or beta chain sequences, rather than paired alpha/beta receptors, were used to define clonotypes. No ground truth was available to validate the repertoire findings for the naive and memory subsets. After error correction, over 90% of naive TCR sequences appeared only once, giving much steeper abundance distributions than memory subsets. RNA-based TCR counts may be affected by expression changes linked to T cell activation and differentiation.

This clonotype occurred a few times. No antigen is known for it. No much larger clone is present one base from it, and per-base qualities are unavailable. Library method: UMI-ligation and nested PCR. An equimolar mix of two oligonucleotides covering both TRBC1 and TRBC2 was used as the beta constant-region primer. Four rounds of PCR were used to amplify ligated cDNA, with nested alpha and beta constant-region primers being used together with the SP2 primer. A single-stranded oligonucleotide containing the SP2 primer and a 12-nucleotide UMI was joined to the 3' end of the cDNA by T4 RNA ligase 1. Incubation of the ligation reaction was carried out at 16 degrees C for about 18-24 hours. PCR2 was typically run as a SYBR Green qPCR and stopped at a predetermined threshold to prevent over-amplification. Agencourt AMPure XP magnetic beads were used for all purifications after the first. Library amounts were measured by Qubit and library quality was assessed on a TapeStation, where the main peak was expected at around 650 bp. Sequencing of the pooled libraries was done on an Illumina MiSeq using v2 2x251 paired-end kits, which typically yielded roughly 0.9-2.1 million reads per sample. Libraries were pooled at approximately 3.6 nM per sample, and roughly 4.5-7.5% PhiX was added to improve cluster recognition. Turning to the authors' computational methods: V and J genes were assigned to Demultiplexor-processed FASTQ reads by Decombinator through tag matching, with a single base-pair mismatch being allowed. By using UMIs, Collapsinator corrected both sequencing errors and the frequency errors caused by PCR heterogeneity. TCRs were translated and CDR3s were extracted from the conserved cysteine to the FGXG phenylalanine by CDR3Translator, with non-productive sequences being flagged. Gini, Shannon entropy and inverse Simpson indices were calculated on repertoires that had been subsampled to equal numbers of UMI-defined TCRs. Within the linear range, a power law was fitted by maximum likelihood to the distributions of clonotype abundance. For one naive CD8 sample, the pipeline and MIGEC produced similar UMI counts, unique TCR numbers and clonal distributions. Repertoires were searched for around 7,000 CMV-associated CDR3 sequences compiled from VDJdb and a published dataset. Using fastp trimming at Q25 and MiXCR clonotype assembly, TCRdb reanalyzed the public sequencing data and kept in-frame beta chains. Rows with a matching CDR3 protein are joined into one entry that keeps the most common DNA and genes. The V and J calls shown here were made by TCRdb, not taken from the authors' results. This sample lists some 10,000 distinct CDR3 sequences; around 5.6% were detected once. The ten largest clonotypes hold more than 50% of the sample.

Separate amplification of TCR alpha and beta chain libraries was performed from the second PCR step onward. CMV status of each donor was established by measuring IFNgamma production from CD4+ T cells after fresh PBMCs were stimulated overnight with CMV viral lysate. Using Miltenyi beads, CD4 T cells were first positively selected, and CD8 T cells were then positively selected from the CD4-negative fraction. Cells were stained for CD3, CD4, CD8, CD45RA, CD27 and a live/dead dye and were sorted on a BD Aria II into four subsets based on CD45RA and CD27. Effector memory cells were sorted as CD45RA-CD27-, and EMRA cells as CD45RA+CD27-. Three healthy volunteers provided blood, and each donor's sample was split into CD4 and CD8 T cells and then further divided into four differentiation subsets. Roughly 120 ml of peripheral blood was taken from each donor, and PBMC were separated by density-gradient centrifugation on Ficoll-Paque PLUS. Sorted cells were lysed in RLT buffer, after which RNA was extracted using a Qiagen RNeasy kit and stored at -80 degrees C.

The germline V gene gives CDR1 as SGDLS and CDR2 as YYNGEE. Inclusive of the bounding cysteine and phenylalanine, the CDR3 is 15 residues long. Just the 45-base CDR3 DNA is kept, in frame starting at base 1. Germline trimming amounts to 3 bases on V and 0 bases on J, with 4 as the count of junction bases outside the gene matches. The clonotype was recovered from a human donor in good health. The chain was built from TRBV9 and TRBJ2-3; TRBD1 agrees with 7 junctional bases. Material for sequencing was CD4+ TEMRA cells from blood. The cell subset or site tag for this specimen amounts to: effector memory re-expressing CD45RA, CD45RA+ CD27-. The nucleotides are TGTGCCAGCAGCGCGACAGGGCATAGCACAGATACGCAGTATTTT. Translated, this is CASSATGHSTDTQYF.